This TCR beta chain was captured by sequencing in a study of blood T cells in healthy people across ages. The germline V gene encodes CDR1 MGHRA and CDR2 YSYEKL. V was shortened by 4 bases and J by 11 bases, with 20 bases between the two germline ends. The CDR3 is 14 residues long. Whole-study findings and limits: CMV infection status of these donors was not known.

This clonotype was counted many times. Its specificity is not known. The second PCR ran about 6 to 12 cycles with a sample-barcoded 5' primer and J-beta primers. A single record per CDR3 protein comes from TCRdb applying MiXCR to the 5' RACE reads. This table has hundreds of thousands of distinct CDR3 sequences, approximately 30% appearing once. Sequenced sample: blood. J is TRBJ2-5 and V is TRBV4-1, with D possibly called TRBD1 or TRBD2 (5 bases each). The receptor comes from a woman older than 75 in good health. The CDR3, as DNA: TGCGCCAGCAGCCCGTTGGGGGAAAACAATGAGCAGTACTTC. It is translated as CASSPLGENNEQYF.